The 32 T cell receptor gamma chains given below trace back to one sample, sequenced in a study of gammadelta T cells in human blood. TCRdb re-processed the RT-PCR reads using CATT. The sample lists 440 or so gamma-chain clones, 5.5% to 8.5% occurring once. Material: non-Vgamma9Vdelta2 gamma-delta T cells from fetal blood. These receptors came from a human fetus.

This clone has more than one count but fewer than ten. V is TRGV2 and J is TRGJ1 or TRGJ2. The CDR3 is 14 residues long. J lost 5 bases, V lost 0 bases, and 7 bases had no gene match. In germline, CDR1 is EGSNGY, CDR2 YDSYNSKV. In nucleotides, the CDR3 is TGTGCCACCTGGGACGGGCCTGAAGATTATAAGAAACTCTTT. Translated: CATWDGPEDYKKLF.

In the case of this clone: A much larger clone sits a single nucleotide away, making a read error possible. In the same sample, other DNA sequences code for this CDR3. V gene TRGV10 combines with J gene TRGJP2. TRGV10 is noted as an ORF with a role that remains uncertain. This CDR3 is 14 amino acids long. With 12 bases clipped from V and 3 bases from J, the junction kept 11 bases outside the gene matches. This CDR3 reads CAAPAVGSDWIKTF. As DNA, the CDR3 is TGTGCTGCACCAGCCGTGGGTAGTGATTGGATCAAGACGTTT.

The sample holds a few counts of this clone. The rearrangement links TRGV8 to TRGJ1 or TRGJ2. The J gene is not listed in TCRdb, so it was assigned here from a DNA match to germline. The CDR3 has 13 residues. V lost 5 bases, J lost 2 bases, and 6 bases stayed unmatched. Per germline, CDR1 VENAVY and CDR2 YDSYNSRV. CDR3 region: CATWAFDYYKKLF. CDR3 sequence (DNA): TGTGCCACCTGGGCTTTTGATTATTATAAGAAACTCTTT.

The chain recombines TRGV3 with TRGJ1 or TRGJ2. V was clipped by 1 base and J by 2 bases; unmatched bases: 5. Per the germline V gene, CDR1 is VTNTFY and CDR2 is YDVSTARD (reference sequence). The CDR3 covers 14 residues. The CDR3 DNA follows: TGTGCCACCTGGGACAGCCGGGATTATTATAAGAAACTCTTT. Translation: CATWDSRDYYKKLF.

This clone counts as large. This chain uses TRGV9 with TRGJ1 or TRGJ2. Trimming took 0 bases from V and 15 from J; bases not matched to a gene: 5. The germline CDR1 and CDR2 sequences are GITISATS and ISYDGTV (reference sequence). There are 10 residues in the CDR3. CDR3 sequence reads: CALWEVQVLF. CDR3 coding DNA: TGTGCCTTGTGGGAGGTGCAAGTACTCTTT.

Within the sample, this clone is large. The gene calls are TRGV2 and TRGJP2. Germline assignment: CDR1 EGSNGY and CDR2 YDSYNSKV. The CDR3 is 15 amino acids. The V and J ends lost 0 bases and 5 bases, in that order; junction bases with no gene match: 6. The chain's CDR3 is CATWDGGESDWIKTF. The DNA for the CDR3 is TGTGCCACCTGGGACGGGGGGGAGAGTGATTGGATCAAGACGTTT.

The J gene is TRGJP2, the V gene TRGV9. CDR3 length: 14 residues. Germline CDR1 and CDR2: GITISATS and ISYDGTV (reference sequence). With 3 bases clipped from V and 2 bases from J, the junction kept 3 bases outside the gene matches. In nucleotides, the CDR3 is TGTGCCTTGTGGGAGCGAAGTAGTGATTGGATCAAGACGTTT. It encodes CALWERSSDWIKTF.

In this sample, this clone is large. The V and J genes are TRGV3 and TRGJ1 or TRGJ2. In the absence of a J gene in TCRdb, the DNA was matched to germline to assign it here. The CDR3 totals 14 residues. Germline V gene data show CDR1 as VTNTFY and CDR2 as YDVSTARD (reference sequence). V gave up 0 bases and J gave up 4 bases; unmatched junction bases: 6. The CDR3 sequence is CATWDRREYYKKLF. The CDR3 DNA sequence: TGTGCCACCTGGGACAGGCGGGAATATTATAAGAAACTCTTT.

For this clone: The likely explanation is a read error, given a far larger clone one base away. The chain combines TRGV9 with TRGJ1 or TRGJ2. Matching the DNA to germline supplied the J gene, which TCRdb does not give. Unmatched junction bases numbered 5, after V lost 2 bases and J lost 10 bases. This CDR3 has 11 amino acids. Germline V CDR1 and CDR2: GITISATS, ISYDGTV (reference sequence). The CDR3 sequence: CALWEATKKLF. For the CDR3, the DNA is TGTGCCTTGTGGGAGGCCACCAAGAAACTCTTT.

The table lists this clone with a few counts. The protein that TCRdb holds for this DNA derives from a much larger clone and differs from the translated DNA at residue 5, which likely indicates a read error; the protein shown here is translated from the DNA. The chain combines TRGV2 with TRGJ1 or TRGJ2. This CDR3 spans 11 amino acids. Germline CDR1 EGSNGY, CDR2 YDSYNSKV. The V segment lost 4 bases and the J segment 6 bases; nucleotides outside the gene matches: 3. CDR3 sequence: CATWEGYKKLF. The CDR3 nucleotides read TGTGCCACCTGGGAGGGTTATAAGAAACTCTTT.

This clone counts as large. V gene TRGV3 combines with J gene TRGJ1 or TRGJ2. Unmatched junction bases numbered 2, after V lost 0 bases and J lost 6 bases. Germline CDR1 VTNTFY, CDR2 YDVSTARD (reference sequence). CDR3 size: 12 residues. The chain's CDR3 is CATWDRGYKKLF. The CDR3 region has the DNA TGTGCCACCTGGGACAGGGGTTATAAGAAACTCTTT.

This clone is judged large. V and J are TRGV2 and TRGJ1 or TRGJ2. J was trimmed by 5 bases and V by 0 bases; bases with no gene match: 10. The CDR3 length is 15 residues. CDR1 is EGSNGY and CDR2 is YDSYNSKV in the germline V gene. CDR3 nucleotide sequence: TGTGCCACCTGGGACGGGGACTACGTCAATTATAAGAAACTCTTT. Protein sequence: CATWDGDYVNYKKLF.

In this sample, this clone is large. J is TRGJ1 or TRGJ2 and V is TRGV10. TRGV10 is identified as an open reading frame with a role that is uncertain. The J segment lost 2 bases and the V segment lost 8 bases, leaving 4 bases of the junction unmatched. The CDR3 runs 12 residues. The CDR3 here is CAAWDYYYKKLF. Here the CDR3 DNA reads TGTGCTGCGTGGGATTATTATTATAAGAAACTCTTT.

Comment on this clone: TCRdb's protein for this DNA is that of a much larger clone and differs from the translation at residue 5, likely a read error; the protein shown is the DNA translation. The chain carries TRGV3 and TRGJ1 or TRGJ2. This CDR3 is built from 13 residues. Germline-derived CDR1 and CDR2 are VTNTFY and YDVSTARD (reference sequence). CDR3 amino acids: CATWNRFYYKKLF. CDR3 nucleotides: TGTGCCACCTGGAACAGATTCTATTATAAGAAACTCTTT.

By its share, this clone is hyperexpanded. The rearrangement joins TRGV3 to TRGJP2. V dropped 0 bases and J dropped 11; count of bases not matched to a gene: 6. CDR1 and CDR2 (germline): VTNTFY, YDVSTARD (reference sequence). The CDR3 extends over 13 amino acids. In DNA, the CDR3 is TGTGCCACCTGGGACAGGCGGGGATGGATCAAGACGTTT. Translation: CATWDRRGWIKTF.

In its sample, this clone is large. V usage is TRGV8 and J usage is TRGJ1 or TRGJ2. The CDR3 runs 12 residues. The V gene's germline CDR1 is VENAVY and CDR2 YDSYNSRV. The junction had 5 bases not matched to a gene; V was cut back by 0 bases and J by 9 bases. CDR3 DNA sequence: TGTGCCACCTGGGATAGGGACGTTAAGAAACTCTTT. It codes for CATWDRDVKKLF.

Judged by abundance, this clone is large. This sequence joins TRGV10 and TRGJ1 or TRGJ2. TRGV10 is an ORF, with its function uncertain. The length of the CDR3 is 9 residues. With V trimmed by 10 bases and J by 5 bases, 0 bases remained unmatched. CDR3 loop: CAAYYKKLF. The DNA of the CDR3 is TGTGCTGCGTATTATAAGAAACTCTTT.

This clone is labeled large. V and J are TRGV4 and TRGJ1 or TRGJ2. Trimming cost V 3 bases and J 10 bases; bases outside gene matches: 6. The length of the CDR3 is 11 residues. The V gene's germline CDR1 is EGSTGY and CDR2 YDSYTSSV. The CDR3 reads CATWDKGKKLF. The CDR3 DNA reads TGTGCCACCTGGGATAAAGGGAAGAAACTCTTT.

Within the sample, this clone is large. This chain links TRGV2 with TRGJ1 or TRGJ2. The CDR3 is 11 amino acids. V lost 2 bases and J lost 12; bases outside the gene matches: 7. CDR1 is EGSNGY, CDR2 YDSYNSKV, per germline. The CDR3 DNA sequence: TGTGCCACCTGGGACGTTGCCGGGAAACTCTTT. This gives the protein CATWDVAGKLF.

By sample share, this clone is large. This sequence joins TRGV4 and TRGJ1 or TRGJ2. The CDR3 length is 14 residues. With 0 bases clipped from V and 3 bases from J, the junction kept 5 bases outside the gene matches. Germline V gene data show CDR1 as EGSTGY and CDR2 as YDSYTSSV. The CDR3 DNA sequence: TGTGCCACCTGGGATGGGTCTCTTTATTATAAGAAACTCTTT. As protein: CATWDGSLYYKKLF.

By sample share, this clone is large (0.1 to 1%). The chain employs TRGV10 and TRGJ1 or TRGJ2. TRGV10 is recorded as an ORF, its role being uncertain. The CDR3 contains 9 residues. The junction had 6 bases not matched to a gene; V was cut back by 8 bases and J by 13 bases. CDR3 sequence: CAAWDFKLF. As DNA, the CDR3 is TGTGCTGCGTGGGATTTCAAACTCTTT.

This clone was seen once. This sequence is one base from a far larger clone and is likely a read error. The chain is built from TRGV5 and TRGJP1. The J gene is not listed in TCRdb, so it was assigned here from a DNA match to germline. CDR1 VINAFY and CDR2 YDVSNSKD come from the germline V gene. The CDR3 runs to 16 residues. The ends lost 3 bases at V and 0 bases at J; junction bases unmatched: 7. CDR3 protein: CATWDGGHTTGWFKIF. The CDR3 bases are TGTGCCACCTGGGACGGCGGCCATACCACTGGTTGGTTCAAGATATTT.

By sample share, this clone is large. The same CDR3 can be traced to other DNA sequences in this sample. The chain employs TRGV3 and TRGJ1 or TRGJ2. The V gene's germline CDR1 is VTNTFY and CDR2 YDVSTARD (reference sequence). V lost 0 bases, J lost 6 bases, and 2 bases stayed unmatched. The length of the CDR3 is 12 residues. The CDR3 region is CATWDRRYKKLF. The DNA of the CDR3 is TGTGCCACCTGGGACAGGCGTTATAAGAAACTCTTT.

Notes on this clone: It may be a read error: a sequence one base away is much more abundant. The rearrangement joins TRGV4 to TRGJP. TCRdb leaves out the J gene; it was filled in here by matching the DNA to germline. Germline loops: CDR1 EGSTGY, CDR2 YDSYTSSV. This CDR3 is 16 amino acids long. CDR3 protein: CATWDSQELGKKIKVF. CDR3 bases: TGTGCCACCTGGGATTCGCAAGAGTTGGGAAAAAAAATCAAGGTATTT.

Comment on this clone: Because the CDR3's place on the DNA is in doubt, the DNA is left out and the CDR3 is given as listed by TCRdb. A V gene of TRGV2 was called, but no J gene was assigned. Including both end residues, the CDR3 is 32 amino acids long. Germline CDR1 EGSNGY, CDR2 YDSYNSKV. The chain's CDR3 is CATWDGIIIIRNSLAVEQHLLSQVSVGRIQHF.

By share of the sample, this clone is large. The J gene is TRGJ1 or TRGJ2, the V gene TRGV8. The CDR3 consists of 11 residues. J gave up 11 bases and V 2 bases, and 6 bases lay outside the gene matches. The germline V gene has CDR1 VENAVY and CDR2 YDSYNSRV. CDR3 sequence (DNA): TGTGCCACCTGGGATAACTCGGAGAAACTCTTT. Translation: CATWDNSEKLF.

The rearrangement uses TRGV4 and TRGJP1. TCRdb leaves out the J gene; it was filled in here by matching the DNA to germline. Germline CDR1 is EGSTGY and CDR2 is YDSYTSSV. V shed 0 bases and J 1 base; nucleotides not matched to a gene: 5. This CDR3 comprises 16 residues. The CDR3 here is CATWDGPCTTGWFKIF. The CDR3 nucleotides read TGTGCCACCTGGGATGGGCCGTGTACCACTGGTTGGTTCAAGATATTT.

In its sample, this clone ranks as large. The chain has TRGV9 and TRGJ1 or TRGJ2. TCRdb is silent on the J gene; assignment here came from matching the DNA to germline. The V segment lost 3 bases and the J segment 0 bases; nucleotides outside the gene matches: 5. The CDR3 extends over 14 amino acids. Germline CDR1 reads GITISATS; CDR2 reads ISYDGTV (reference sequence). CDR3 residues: CALWEPPNYYKKLF. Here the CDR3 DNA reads TGTGCCTTGTGGGAGCCTCCGAATTATTATAAGAAACTCTTT.

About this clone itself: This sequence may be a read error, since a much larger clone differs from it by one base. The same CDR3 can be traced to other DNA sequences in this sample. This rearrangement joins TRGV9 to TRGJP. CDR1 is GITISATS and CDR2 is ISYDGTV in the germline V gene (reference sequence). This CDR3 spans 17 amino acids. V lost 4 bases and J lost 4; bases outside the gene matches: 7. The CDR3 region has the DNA TGTGCCTTGTGGGACTACGATCAAGAGTTGGGCAAAAAAATCAAGGTATTT. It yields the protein CALWDYDQELGKKIKVF.

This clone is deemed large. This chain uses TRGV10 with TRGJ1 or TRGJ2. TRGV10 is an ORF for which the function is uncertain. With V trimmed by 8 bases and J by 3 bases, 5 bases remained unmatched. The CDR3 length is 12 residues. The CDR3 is CAAWDCYYKKLF. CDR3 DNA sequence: TGTGCTGCGTGGGATTGTTATTATAAGAAACTCTTT.

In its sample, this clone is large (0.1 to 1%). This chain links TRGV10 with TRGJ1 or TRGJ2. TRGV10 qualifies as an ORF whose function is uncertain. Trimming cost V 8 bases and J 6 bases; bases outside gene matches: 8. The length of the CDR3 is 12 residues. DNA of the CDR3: TGTGCTGCGTGGGATTTTTGTTATAAGAAACTCTTT. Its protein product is CAAWDFCYKKLF.

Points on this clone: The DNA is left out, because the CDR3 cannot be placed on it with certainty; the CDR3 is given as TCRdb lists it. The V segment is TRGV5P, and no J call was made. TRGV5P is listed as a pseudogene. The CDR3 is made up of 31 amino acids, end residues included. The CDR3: CATWGRSLEGNSLAVEQHLLSQVSIGRIQHF.